This T cell receptor (beta chain) was recovered during a study of beta chain features in type 1 diabetes. Findings of the study overall: It was among patients, rather than healthy donors, that naive, central memory and Treg TCRB repertoires appeared more similar. When Type 1 diabetes patients were examined, their TCRB CDR3s proved moderately but significantly shorter in all four CD4+ subsets. Sequencing of cDNA might inflate the share of cells that strongly express TCR.

Reverse transcription of all isolated RNA meant that expressed TCRB transcripts were sequenced. Method: immunoSEQ multiplex PCR; TCRdb's copy keeps in-frame clones and lacks some. The sample has fewer than 400,000 clones, 9.3% seen once; the top ten hold more than 0.8%. The length of the CDR3 is 13 residues. Germline CDR1 WSHSY, CDR2 SAAADI. V was clipped by 2 bases and J by 10 bases, with 14 bases between them. This clone was detected a few times. Its matching antigen is unknown. The V and J genes are TRBV10-2 and TRBJ2-5; D is uncertain. The source of this sequence is a man aged 25-45 years with type 1 diabetes. Sequenced sample: central memory CD4+ T cells from blood. The CDR3 protein is CASSETIPGRQYF. CDR3 DNA: TGCGCCAGCAGTGAGACTATTCCGGGCCGCCAGTACTTC.